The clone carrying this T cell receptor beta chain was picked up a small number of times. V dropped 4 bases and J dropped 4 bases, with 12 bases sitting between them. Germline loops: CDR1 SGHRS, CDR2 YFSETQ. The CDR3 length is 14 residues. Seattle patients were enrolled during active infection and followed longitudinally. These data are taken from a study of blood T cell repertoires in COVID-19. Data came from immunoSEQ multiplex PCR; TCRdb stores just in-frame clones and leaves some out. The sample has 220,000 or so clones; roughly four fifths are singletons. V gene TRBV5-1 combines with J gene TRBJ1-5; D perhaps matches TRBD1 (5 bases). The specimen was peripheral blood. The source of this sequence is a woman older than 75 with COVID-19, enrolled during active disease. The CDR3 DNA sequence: TGCGCCAGCAGCCCGGGGGACGGGAATCAGCCCCAGCATTTT. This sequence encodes CASSPGDGNQPQHF.